Listed below are T cell receptor beta chains from one sample, sequenced in a study of shared T cell receptors in the human thymus. Only in-frame clones appear in the TCRdb table, and some are missing; sequencing was by immunoSEQ multiplex PCR. The data contain approximately 490,000 clones, about 84% of them singletons. These data also featured in a second study, about human thymus T cells.

The material sequenced was thymocytes. Receptors were obtained from a boy in the first two years of life with a congenital heart defect. The CDR3 runs from the conserved cysteine through the conserved F or W. Expanded clones get a size class; other rows say once, few or many, or leave the size out.

V	J	size	CDR3
TRBV27	TRBJ2-3	-	CASSLLKRGTDTQYF
TRBV6-1	TRBJ1-5	-	CASRKTGDQPQHF
TRBV6-1	TRBJ1-4	-	CASSSWTRLNEKLFF
TRBV27	TRBJ2-7	-	CASSSTTGGNYEQYF
TRBV4-3	TRBJ2-5	few	CASSLPGQRETQYF
TRBV18	TRBJ1-1	-	CASSSGQGNTEAFF
TRBV30	TRBJ2-5	-	CAWSASWAGVLETQYF
TRBV6-6	TRBJ1-5	-	CASSYADRVGQPQHF
TRBV30	TRBJ1-1	-	CAWSPQTGNTEAFF
TRBV5-6	TRBJ2-3	few	CASRPEGLAGGLPDTQYF
TRBV15	TRBJ2-7	-	CATSGRGLPPYEQYF
TRBV6-5	TRBJ2-7	once	CASSGGTGRAEQYF
TRBV10-3	TRBJ2-7	-	CAISEGGGPGFEQYF
TRBV4-3	TRBJ1-1	-	CASSQVGTDPGNTEAFF
TRBV14	TRBJ1-5	-	CASSQGASNQPQHF
TRBV5-1	TRBJ2-1	-	CASSLGDRSNDEQFF
TRBV4-2	TRBJ2-1	-	CASSQDTGGHEQFF
TRBV9	TRBJ2-1	-	CASSITSANEQFF
TRBV6-5	TRBJ1-3	-	CASTSGGNTIYF
TRBV4-1	TRBJ1-1	once	CASSPLWREGTEAFF
TRBV4-2	TRBJ2-7	-	CASSPGLPREQYF
TRBV30	TRBJ2-4	-	CAWSVRGLAGGLAKNIQYF
TRBV15	TRBJ2-2	-	CATSRDAGKSSGRVEELFF
TRBV6-1	TRBJ2-3	-	CASSETGGTDTQYF
TRBV29-1	TRBJ2-1	-	CSVEDREVDRGYNEQFF
TRBV12-5	TRBJ2-7	-	CASGGLPGTYEQYF
TRBV5-4	TRBJ2-7	-	CASSSGLAGTITYEQYF
TRBV10-3	TRBJ2-1	-	CAASPGLAAHGAYNEQFF
TRBV6-1	TRBJ2-7	-	CASKIGGRVHEQYF
TRBV4-3	TRBJ2-1	-	CASSQDPGLACEQFF
TRBV11-1	TRBJ2-7	-	CASSYPQGREQYF
TRBV4-1	TRBJ2-1	-	CASSQGGEDEQFF
TRBV5-6	TRBJ1-1	-	CASSFRTRDRNTEAFF
TRBV7-6	TRBJ2-7	-	CASSLRSATLPYEQYF
TRBV11-2	TRBJ2-1	-	CASSLGGLRFDHNEQFF
TRBV4-2	TRBJ2-1	few	CASSQLDPSGRYNEQFF
TRBV7-9	TRBJ2-5	-	CASSLATGRETQYF
TRBV6-5	TRBJ2-7	few	CASSYSQGWYEQYF
TRBV11-2	TRBJ2-6	-	CASSLYLADLSGANVLTF
TRBV28	TRBJ2-1	-	CASSRDRGNNEQFF
TRBV5-4	TRBJ1-2	few	CASSQKRQGGDYGYTF
TRBV12-5	TRBJ1-3	-	CASGHPWGGTHSGNTIYF
TRBV19	TRBJ2-1	-	CASSKRDGRGNEQFF
TRBV4-3	TRBJ2-7	-	CASSQEVFMSGQYF
TRBV6-1	TRBJ2-7	-	CASSGTPGQEHYEQYF
TRBV4-3	TRBJ2-7	-	CASSPWGGLYEQYF
TRBV10-3	TRBJ1-1	-	CAISESCGRPGTEAFF
TRBV4-1	TRBJ2-1	-	CASSQEGGGYNEQFF
TRBV5-6	TRBJ2-1	-	CASSLGETRTSGRAHEQFF
TRBV30	TRBJ2-7	-	CAWNFQRSSSYEQYF
TRBV19	TRBJ2-6	-	CASLRLHGANVLTF
TRBV5-8	TRBJ2-1	-	CASSGRLAGALPGYNEQFF
TRBV10-2	TRBJ2-1	-	CASSRQTSGNDNEQFF
TRBV6-6	TRBJ1-2	once	CASNRGDYGYTF
TRBV9	TRBJ2-2	-	CASSARAANTGELFF
TRBV5-1	TRBJ2-7	-	CASSLSYSYEQYF
TRBV7-8	TRBJ2-1	-	CASSLARLTYNEQFF